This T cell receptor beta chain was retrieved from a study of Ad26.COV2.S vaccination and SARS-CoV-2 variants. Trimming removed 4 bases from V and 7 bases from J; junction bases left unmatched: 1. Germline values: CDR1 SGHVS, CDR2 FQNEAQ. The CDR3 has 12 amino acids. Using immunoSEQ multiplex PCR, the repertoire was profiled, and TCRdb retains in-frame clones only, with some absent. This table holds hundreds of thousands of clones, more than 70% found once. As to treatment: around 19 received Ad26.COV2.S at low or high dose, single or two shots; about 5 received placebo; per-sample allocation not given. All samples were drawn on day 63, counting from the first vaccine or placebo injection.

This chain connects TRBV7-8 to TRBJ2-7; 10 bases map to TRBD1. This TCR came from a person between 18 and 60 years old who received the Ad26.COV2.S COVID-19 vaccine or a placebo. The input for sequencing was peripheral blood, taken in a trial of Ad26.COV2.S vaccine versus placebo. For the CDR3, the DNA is TGTGCCAGCAGCTGGACAGGGGGAGAGCAGTACTTC. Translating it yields CASSWTGGEQYF.